This T cell receptor beta chain stems from a study of PD-L1 blockade in urothelial cancer. Study-wide context: Patients' histories included 0 to 3 prior chemotherapy regimens. At 6 weeks and at 3 weeks (second dose) after treatment start, blood was analyzed. A median blood sample held 141,255 T cells and tens of thousands of unique TCRs. Study-wide points: Enhanced expansion of tumor-associated blood clones at 3 weeks characterized durable-benefit patients.

Trimming took 9 bases from V and 4 from J, leaving 15 bases between them. Germline CDR1 LNHDA, CDR2 SQIVND (reference sequence). CDR3 length: 14 residues. Remarks on this clone: Its antigen is as yet unknown.

Libraries were prepared by immunoSEQ multiplex PCR; TCRdb keeps only in-frame clonotypes and omits some of them. The table lists 75,000 to 95,000 clones, 70% to 90% of them singletons. Time point specified: pretreatment peripheral blood. The source material was PBMCs, sampled around atezolizumab (anti-PD-L1) treatment. The receptor comes from a man in his forties with urothelial cancer. The chain uses TRBV19 and TRBJ2-2, with D hard to call. CDR3 in DNA: TGTGCCAGGAACCTACTCCTATCCACCGGGGAGCTGTTTTTT. This codes for CARNLLLSTGELFF.